The entry that follows covers one TCR beta chain sequence. This receptor's antigen is unknown. Base qualities are missing; no much larger clone stands one base away. This sample was taken from a study of T-cell reconstitution after alpha-beta-depleted transplantation in children (TCRdb year 2016). In terms of the full investigation: The study quantitatively tracked T-cell immune reconstitution after TCRalphabeta/CD19-depleted allogeneic hematopoietic cell transplantation in children using TCR repertoire profiling.

To prepare the library, PCR was applied. Sequencing took place on an Illumina HiSeq 2500. TCR libraries were prepared with molecular barcoding, using unique molecular identifiers to normalize TCRbeta repertoire quantification. TCRdb ran its own pipeline on the public reads, namely fastp trimming at Q25 and MiXCR clone calling, and kept in-frame beta chains. Here each entry gathers all rows of one CDR3 protein and keeps the most common genes and DNA. The table for this sample lists some 600,000 distinct CDR3 sequences; 16% of them were counted only once. Jointly, the top ten make up approximately 1% of the sample. The CDR3, from cysteine to phenylalanine, totals 13 residues. Only CDR3 DNA is held: 39 bases, read in frame from base 1. CDR1 and CDR2, per the germline V gene (reference sequence), are DFQATT and SNEGSKA. After removal of 7 bases from V and 7 bases from J, the junction retains 6 bases not matched to a gene.

The source was PBMCs from the stem cell graft donor, collected from the stem cell graft. The receptor chain draws on TRBV20-1 and TRBJ2-5, with 13 middle bases fitting TRBD2. The TCR comes from a human donor who donated a stem cell graft to a child with acute myeloid leukemia. The nucleotide sequence reads TGCAGTGTTACGACTAGCGGGGGGCGGACCCAGTACTTC. It codes for CSVTTSGGRTQYF.